The 29 T cell receptor beta chains reported below all come from one sample, sequenced in a study of blood T cell repertoires in COVID-19. The method was immunoSEQ multiplex PCR; TCRdb's version includes in-frame clones alone and lacks a portion of them. The data show roughly 250,000 clones, with around 87% seen just once and approximately 2.3% held by the top ten. Sequencing was performed on peripheral blood. The receptors stem from a woman aged 45-65 years with acute or convalescent COVID-19.

V gene TRBV7-2 combines with J gene TRBJ1-1; D remains ambiguous. The CDR3 length is 15 residues. Deletions cut 0 bases from V and 7 bases from J, with 15 bases between. The germline CDR1 and CDR2 sequences are SGHTA and FQGNSA. In DNA, the CDR3 is TGTGCCAGCAGCTTAGCTAACTGGGCCGGGAGTGAAGCTTTCTTT. Residues: CASSLANWAGSEAFF.

This clone was observed a handful of times. The chain carries TRBV7-9 and TRBJ2-2, with D possibly being TRBD2 (5 bases). Trimming stripped 5 bases from V and 3 bases from J, with 10 bases between. The CDR3 consists of 14 residues. Germline V CDR1 and CDR2: SEHNR, FQNEAQ (reference sequence). The CDR3 nucleotides read TGTGCCAGCAGCATAGGGAGTTACACCGGGGAGCTGTTTTTT. Amino acids: CASSIGSYTGELFF. The variable domain in full, completed from reference TRBV7-9 and TRBJ2-2, reads DTGVSQNPRHKITKRGQNVTFRCDPISEHNRLYWYRQTLGQGPEFLTYFQNEAQLEKSRLLSDRFSAERPKGSFSTLEIQRTEQGDSAMYLCASSIGSYTGELFFGEGSRLTVL.

The CDR3 region has the DNA TGCAGTGCTAGTACCAGCACCGGGGAGCTGTTTTTT. Protein product: CSASTSTGELFF. This chain connects TRBV20-1 to TRBJ2-2, with D hard to call. With 3 bases removed from V and 4 bases from J, the gap between germline ends came to 6 bases. This CDR3 region has 12 residues. Germline V gene data show CDR1 as DFQATT and CDR2 as SNEGSKA (reference sequence).

The rearrangement uses TRBV27 and TRBJ2-7; possibly TRBD1 for D (6 bases). Germline V lookup: CDR1 MNHEY, CDR2 SMNVEV (reference sequence). Between the trimmed V and J ends, which lost 1 base and 3 bases, there was a span of 10 bases. The CDR3 has 14 amino acids. The CDR3 spells CASSLFGQNYEQYF. Here the CDR3 DNA reads TGTGCCAGCAGTTTATTTGGACAGAACTACGAGCAGTACTTC.

The rearrangement joins TRBV2 to TRBJ2-1, with TRBD2 identical over 14 bases. The V segment lost 8 bases and the J segment 4 bases; nucleotides outside the gene matches: 10. Germline CDR1 reads SNHLY; CDR2 reads FYNNEI. This CDR3 region has 17 residues. CDR3 sequence reads: CASEEGTSGRGYNEQFF. CDR3 nucleotides: TGTGCCAGCGAAGAAGGGACTAGCGGGAGAGGGTACAATGAGCAGTTCTTC.

This sequence joins TRBV29-1 and TRBJ1-5, with D perhaps matching TRBD1 (6 bases). CDR1 and CDR2 (germline): SQVTM, ANQGSEA. The CDR3 runs 13 residues. With 7 bases removed from V and 2 bases from J, the gap between germline ends came to 12 bases. The CDR3: CSATWGRNQPQHF. The CDR3 DNA is TGCAGCGCCACATGGGGGCGCAATCAGCCCCAGCATTTT.

The V and J genes are TRBV18 and TRBJ2-7; 10 bases align to TRBD1. Per germline, CDR1 KGHSH and CDR2 LQKENI. Unmatched junction bases numbered 4, after V lost 2 bases and J lost 0 bases. CDR3 size: 16 residues. The CDR3 loop reads CASSPTRTGGSYEQYF. CDR3 nucleotide sequence: TGTGCCAGCTCACCAACTAGGACAGGGGGCTCCTACGAGCAGTACTTC.

The chain is built from TRBV28 and TRBJ2-7, with D tentatively TRBD1 (6 bases). V gave up 5 bases and J gave up 1 base, with 15 bases separating them. The CDR3 sequence is 15 residues long. Germline CDR1 is MDHEN and CDR2 is SYDVKM. The CDR3: CASSTGRGVSYEQYF. In nucleotides, the CDR3 is TGTGCCAGCAGTACGGGCAGGGGTGTTTCCTACGAGCAGTACTTC.

The chain has TRBV28 and TRBJ2-1, with 10 nucleotides matching TRBD2. The CDR3 runs 16 residues. The junction had 5 bases not matched to a gene; V was cut back by 6 bases and J by 0 bases. The V gene's germline CDR1 is MDHEN and CDR2 SYDVKM. The CDR3 protein is CASRIAGGPSYNEQFF. The CDR3 DNA follows: TGTGCCAGCAGAATAGCGGGAGGCCCCTCCTACAATGAGCAGTTCTTC.

The chain is built from TRBV3-1 (or the pseudogene TRBV3-2) and TRBJ2-1; D is possibly TRBD2 (5 bases). CDR3 size: 13 residues. V was pared by 1 base and J by 9 bases, with 10 bases between. Germline values: CDR1 LGHDT, CDR2 YNNKEL (reference sequence). The CDR3 bases are TGTGCCAGCAGCCAAGGGGAGATCGGTGAGCAGTTCTTC. It codes for CASSQGEIGEQFF.

This clone was recorded a few times. V and J are TRBV4-1 and TRBJ1-1; D gene uncertain. Germline CDR1 MGHRA, CDR2 YSYEKL. The ends were cut back, 0 bases at V and 6 bases at J, with 8 bases in the middle. CDR3 length: 13 residues. This CDR3 is CASSQDWRAEAFF. CDR3 coding DNA: TGCGCCAGCAGCCAAGATTGGAGGGCTGAAGCTTTCTTT.

The J gene is TRBJ2-1, the V gene TRBV27; 10 positions agree with TRBD2. The V segment lost 2 bases and the J segment 2 bases; nucleotides outside the gene matches: 6. The germline CDR1 and CDR2 sequences are MNHEY and SMNVEV (reference sequence). There are 17 residues in the CDR3. CDR3: CASSLSLAGAAYNEQFF. The CDR3 bases are TGTGCCAGCAGTTTAAGTCTAGCGGGAGCCGCCTACAATGAGCAGTTCTTC.

The chain employs TRBV28 and TRBJ2-1; D gene uncertain. CDR1 MDHEN and CDR2 SYDVKM come from the germline V gene. V shed 2 bases and J shed 8 bases, with 4 bases lying between them. The CDR3 sequence is 11 residues long. Written as DNA, the CDR3 is TGTGCCAGCAGTTTACTTTATGAGCAGTTCTTC. Translation: CASSLLYEQFF.

The sample holds a few counts of this clone. The chain recombines TRBV28 with TRBJ2-1; tentatively, D is TRBD2 (6 bases). V was clipped by 7 bases and J by 6 bases, with 10 bases between them. This CDR3 is built from 12 residues. Germline lookup yields CDR1 MDHEN and CDR2 SYDVKM. In DNA, the CDR3 is TGTGCCAGCAAGGAGCGGGCCAATGAGCAGTTCTTC. Amino acid sequence: CASKERANEQFF.

This sequence joins TRBV7-2 and TRBJ1-4, with D tentatively TRBD1 (6 bases). Germline loops: CDR1 SGHTA, CDR2 FQGNSA. This CDR3 spans 15 amino acids. Trimming left V 5 bases short and J 4 bases short, with 14 bases between. As DNA, the CDR3 is TGTGCCAGCAGCACCTCAGGGGCCGTTAATGAAAAACTGTTTTTT. It specifies CASSTSGAVNEKLFF.

This rearrangement joins TRBV5-1 to TRBJ2-6, with unresolved D. Germline V CDR1 and CDR2: SGHRS, YFSETQ. V was clipped by 6 bases and J by 1 base, with 11 bases between them. This CDR3 is built from 15 residues. Here the CDR3 reads CASTRPDSGANVLTF. In nucleotides, the CDR3 is TGCGCCAGCACTAGACCAGATTCTGGGGCCAACGTCCTGACTTTC.

The chain recombines TRBV18 with TRBJ1-1, with a tentative D call TRBD1 (6 bases). V was clipped by 2 bases and J by 3 bases, with 13 bases between them. This CDR3 spans 15 amino acids. Germline CDR1 and CDR2: KGHSH and LQKENI. CDR3 DNA: TGTGCCAGCTCACCAGGTCAGGGGAGGGACACTGAAGCTTTCTTT. This gives the protein CASSPGQGRDTEAFF.

This chain uses TRBV27 with TRBJ2-1, with D possibly matching TRBD2 (6 bases). Trimming shortened V by 5 bases and J by 9 bases, and 14 bases separated the two germline ends. Germline CDR1 MNHEY, CDR2 SMNVEV (reference sequence). This CDR3 has 13 amino acids. CDR3 nucleotide sequence: TGTGCCAGCAGTCGGGAGTACGGGACTGAGCAGTTCTTC. Translation gives CASSREYGTEQFF.

The table lists this clone with a count of one. The gene calls are TRBV7-9 and TRBJ1-4; 12 bases align to TRBD1. The ends lost 1 base at V and 8 bases at J; junction bases unmatched: 2. Germline V gene data show CDR1 as SEHNR and CDR2 as FQNEAQ (reference sequence). CDR3 size: 15 residues. CDR3 DNA: TGTGCCAGCAGCTTAGATGGGACAGGGGGCGAAAAACTGTTTTTT. As protein: CASSLDGTGGEKLFF.

This rearrangement joins TRBV7-2 to TRBJ2-5, with D possibly matching TRBD2 (6 bases). Trimming cost V 0 bases and J 5 bases, with 13 bases left between them. The CDR3 is 15 residues long. Germline V gene sequence: CDR1 SGHTA, CDR2 FQGNSA. CDR3 coding DNA: TGTGCCAGCAGCTTAGCGGGGACCCGGGGGGAGACCCAGTACTTC. Translation: CASSLAGTRGETQYF. Complete variable domain (other parts from reference TRBV7-2 and TRBJ2-5): GAGVSQSPSNKVTEKGKDVELRCDPISGHTALYWYRQSLGQGLEFLIYFQGNSAPDKSGLPSDRFSAERTGGSVSTLTIQRTQQEDSAVYLCASSLAGTRGETQYFGPGTRLLVL.

This chain uses TRBV7-2 with TRBJ1-3; a possible D gene is TRBD1 (6 bases). V shed 0 bases and J shed 0 bases, with 9 bases lying between them. Germline V CDR1 and CDR2: SGHTA, FQGNSA. This CDR3 has 16 amino acids. Here the CDR3 DNA reads TGTGCCAGCAGCTTAGCCACAGGGTTCTCTGGAAACACCATATATTTT. Protein product: CASSLATGFSGNTIYF.

V gene TRBV2 combines with J gene TRBJ2-1; 10 nucleotides match TRBD2. CDR1 is SNHLY, CDR2 FYNNEI, per germline. V lost 6 bases and J lost 6; bases outside the gene matches: 11. The CDR3 runs to 16 residues. CDR3 sequence (DNA): TGTGCCAGCAGCGAACTAGCGGGACAAGAAGGCAATGAGCAGTTCTTC. Its translation is CASSELAGQEGNEQFF.

The rearrangement links TRBV2 to TRBJ2-2; D possibly corresponds to TRBD1 (5 bases). Germline CDR1 is SNHLY and CDR2 is FYNNEI. V was shortened by 3 bases and J by 3 bases, with 14 bases between the two germline ends. This CDR3 region has 16 residues. This CDR3 reads CASSDRAAMDTGELFF. The CDR3 bases are TGTGCCAGCAGTGACAGGGCGGCGATGGACACCGGGGAGCTGTTTTTT. The entire variable domain, with the rest obtained from reference TRBV2 and TRBJ2-2, is as follows: EPEVTQTPSHQVTQMGQEVILRCVPISNHLYFYWYRQILGQKVEFLVSFYNNEISEKSEIFDDQFSVERPDGSNFTLKIRSTKLEDSAMYFCASSDRAAMDTGELFFGEGSRLTVL.

The genes are TRBV5-4 and TRBJ2-3; D is unclear. Germline V lookup: CDR1 SGHNT, CDR2 YYREEE (reference sequence). The CDR3 is 15 residues long. Trimming stripped 2 bases from V and 4 bases from J, with 14 bases between. For the CDR3, the DNA is TGTGCCAGCAGCTTCTATGCGTCGGGTTCAGATACGCAGTATTTT. Amino acids: CASSFYASGSDTQYF.

The V gene is TRBV7-9, the J gene TRBJ1-2; perhaps TRBD1 as D (5 bases). Germline V gene data show CDR1 as SEHNR and CDR2 as FQNEAQ (reference sequence). Between the trimmed V and J ends, which lost 5 bases and 2 bases, there was a span of 12 bases. The CDR3 contains 14 residues. Here the CDR3 DNA reads TGTGCCAGCAGCGTCGCGGGGACGAACTATGGCTACACCTTC. Its protein product is CASSVAGTNYGYTF.

The chain carries TRBV7-2 and TRBJ2-1; TRBD2 agrees at 12 bases. CDR1 and CDR2 from the germline V gene are SGHTA and FQGNSA. This CDR3 spans 14 amino acids. The junction had 2 bases not matched to a gene; V was cut back by 4 bases and J by 7 bases. This chain's CDR3 is CASSYGTSGNEQFF. CDR3 nucleotide sequence: TGTGCCAGCAGCTACGGGACTAGCGGGAATGAGCAGTTCTTC.

The rearrangement links TRBV19 to TRBJ1-1, with 7 bases identical to TRBD1. The CDR3 has 15 amino acids. The V and J ends lost 7 bases and 2 bases, in that order; junction bases with no gene match: 10. Per germline, CDR1 LNHDA and CDR2 SQIVND (reference sequence). The CDR3 DNA sequence: TGTGCCAGTATACGGGACAGTTGGGGAAACACTGAAGCTTTCTTT. Protein: CASIRDSWGNTEAFF.

Worth noting for this clone: One junction end does not reproduce the germline sequence, and a read error may be involved. This chain links TRBV6-5 with TRBJ1-2; 9 bases line up with TRBD1. The germline V gene encodes CDR1 MNHEY and CDR2 SVGAGI. The CDR3 consists of 14 residues. The CDR3 DNA follows: TGTGCCAGCAGTCCTCCGGGACAGGGATATGGCCACACCTTC. It yields the protein CASSPPGQGYGHTF.

This chain links TRBV12-3 or TRBV12-4 with TRBJ2-5; D gene unclear. V gave up 3 bases and J gave up 2 bases, with 7 bases separating them. This CDR3 region has 13 residues. The CDR3 spells CASSFRQQETQYF. CDR3 coding DNA: TGTGCCAGCAGTTTCAGGCAGCAAGAGACCCAGTACTTC.